This T cell receptor beta chain originates from a study of beta chain features in type 1 diabetes. Study-wide points: Junctions at VDJ sites from type 1 diabetes patients had fewer insertions and more deletions.

This clone has more than one count but fewer than ten. Its antigen is currently unknown. The investigators reverse transcribed all of the isolated RNA, so they sequenced expressed TCRB transcripts. The table came from immunoSEQ multiplex PCR; TCRdb's copy has only in-frame clones and leaves some out. This sample has over 500,000 clones; around 15% occur once, and the top ten carry about 0.097%. V dropped 0 bases and J dropped 0 bases, with 8 bases sitting between them. Germline V gene data show CDR1 as SGHNT and CDR2 as YYREEE (reference sequence). The CDR3 runs 15 residues. The chain couples TRBV5-4 to TRBJ2-3; D possibly corresponds to TRBD2 (6 bases). The TCR was taken from a man aged 18 to 29 in good health. The sample comprised naive CD4+ T cells from blood. CDR3 region: CASSLGGVSTDTQYF. The CDR3 DNA sequence: TGTGCCAGCAGCTTGGGCGGGGTTAGCACAGATACGCAGTATTTT.